The T cell receptor beta chain described here comes from a study of cytomegalovirus exposure and HLA in healthy donors. The study's findings and limits: A missense variant in DCLRE1C was later tied to TCR beta V- and J-gene trimming. A later analysis associated some 16,000 TCR beta sequences with HLA alleles at a 0.05 false discovery rate. A previous analysis found most TCR beta V segments productive roughly 90% or roughly 30% of the time.

This clone was detected only once. Its antigen is not known. Amplification used 60 Vbeta primers and 13 Jbeta primers. Original processing methods: Unique TCR beta chains totaled approximately 83 million in a later count, with around 12 million of them shared. Sequencing used immunoSEQ multiplex PCR; TCRdb keeps in-frame clones, though not all of them. That table supplies the V and J calls and clone size; D and trimming were determined from the DNA. The sample includes about 76,000 clones, more than 75% of them seen just once. Germline CDR1 is SGDLS and CDR2 is YYNGEE. The CDR3 totals 15 residues. Trimming took off 4 bases at V and 2 bases at J, with 13 bases between the two ends.

This TCR was sampled from a male donor in good health and CMV-seropositive. This chain uses TRBV9 with TRBJ2-1; D is possibly TRBD2 (6 bases). Sample: PBMCs. This CDR3 is CASSPAGSTYNEQFF. As DNA, the CDR3 is TGTGCCAGCAGCCCAGCCGGGAGTACCTACAATGAGCAGTTCTTC.